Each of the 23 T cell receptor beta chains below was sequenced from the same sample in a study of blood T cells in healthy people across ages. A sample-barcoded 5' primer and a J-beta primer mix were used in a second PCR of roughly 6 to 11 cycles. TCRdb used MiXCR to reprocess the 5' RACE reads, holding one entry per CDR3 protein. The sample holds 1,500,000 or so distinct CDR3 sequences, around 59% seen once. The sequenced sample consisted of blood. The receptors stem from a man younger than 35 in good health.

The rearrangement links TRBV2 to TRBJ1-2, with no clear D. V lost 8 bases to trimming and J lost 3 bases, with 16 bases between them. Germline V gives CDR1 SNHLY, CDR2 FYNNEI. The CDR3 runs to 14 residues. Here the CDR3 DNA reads TGTGCCAGCGTCGGGCAGTCATATGACTATGGCTACACCTTC. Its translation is CASVGQSYDYGYTF.

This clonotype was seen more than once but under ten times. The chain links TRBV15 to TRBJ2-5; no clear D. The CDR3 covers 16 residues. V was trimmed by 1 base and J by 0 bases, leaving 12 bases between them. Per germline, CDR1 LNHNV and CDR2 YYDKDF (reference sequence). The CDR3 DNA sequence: TGTGCCACCAGCAGAGGGGGTGTCGGAGACCAAGAGACCCAGTACTTC. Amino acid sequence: CATSRGGVGDQETQYF.

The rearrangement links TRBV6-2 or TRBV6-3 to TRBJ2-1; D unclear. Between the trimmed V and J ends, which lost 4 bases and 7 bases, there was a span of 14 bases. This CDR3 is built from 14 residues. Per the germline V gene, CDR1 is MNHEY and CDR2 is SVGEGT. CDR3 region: CASSLAMELNEQFF. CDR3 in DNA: TGTGCCAGCAGTTTGGCTATGGAGCTGAATGAGCAGTTCTTC.

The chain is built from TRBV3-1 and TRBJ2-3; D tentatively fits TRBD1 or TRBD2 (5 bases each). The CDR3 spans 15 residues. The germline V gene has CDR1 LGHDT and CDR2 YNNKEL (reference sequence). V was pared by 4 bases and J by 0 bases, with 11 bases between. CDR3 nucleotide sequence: TGTGCCAGCAGCCCCCGGGACCCCAGCACAGATACGCAGTATTTT. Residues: CASSPRDPSTDTQYF.

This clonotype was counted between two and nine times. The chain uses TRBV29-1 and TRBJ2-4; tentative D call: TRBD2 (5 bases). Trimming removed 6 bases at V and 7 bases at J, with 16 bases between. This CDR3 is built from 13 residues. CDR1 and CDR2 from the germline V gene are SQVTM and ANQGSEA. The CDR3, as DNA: TGCAGCGTCCACGGGGTCGTCGGGAACATTCAGTACTTC. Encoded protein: CSVHGVVGNIQYF.

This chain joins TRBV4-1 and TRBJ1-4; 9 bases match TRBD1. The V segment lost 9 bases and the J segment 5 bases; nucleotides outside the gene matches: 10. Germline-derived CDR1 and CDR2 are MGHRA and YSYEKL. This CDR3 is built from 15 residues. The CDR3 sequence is CARNRGRQKNEKLFF. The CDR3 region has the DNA TGCGCCAGGAACAGGGGGCGGCAGAAAAATGAAAAACTGTTTTTT.

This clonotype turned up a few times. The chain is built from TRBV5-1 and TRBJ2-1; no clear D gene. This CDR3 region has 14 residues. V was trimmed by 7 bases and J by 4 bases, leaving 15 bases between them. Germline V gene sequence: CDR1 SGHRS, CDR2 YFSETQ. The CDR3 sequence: CASGPNIYYNEQFF. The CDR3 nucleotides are TGCGCCAGCGGACCGAACATCTATTACAATGAGCAGTTCTTC.

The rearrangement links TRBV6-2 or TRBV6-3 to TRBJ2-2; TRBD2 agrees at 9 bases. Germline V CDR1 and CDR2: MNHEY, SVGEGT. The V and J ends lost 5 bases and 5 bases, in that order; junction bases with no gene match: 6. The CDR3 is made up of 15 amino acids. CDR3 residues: CASSPSGDATGELFF. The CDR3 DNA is TGTGCCAGCAGTCCTAGCGGGGACGCAACCGGGGAGCTGTTTTTT.

For the CDR3, the DNA is TGTGCCACCAATCCGAGGGGCCAGGACTATGGCTACACCTTC. As protein: CATNPRGQDYGYTF. V is TRBV15 and J is TRBJ1-2; the D gene is possibly TRBD1 (5 bases). CDR1 LNHNV and CDR2 YYDKDF come from the germline V gene (reference sequence). Deletions cut 7 bases from V and 3 bases from J, with 15 bases between. CDR3 size: 14 residues.

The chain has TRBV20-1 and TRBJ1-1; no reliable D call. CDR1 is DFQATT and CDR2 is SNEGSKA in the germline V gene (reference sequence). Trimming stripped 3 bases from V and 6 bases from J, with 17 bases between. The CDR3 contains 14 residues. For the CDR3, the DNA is TGCAGTGCTAGGACCGTCGGGCCTGCCCCTGAAGCTTTCTTT. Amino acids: CSARTVGPAPEAFF.

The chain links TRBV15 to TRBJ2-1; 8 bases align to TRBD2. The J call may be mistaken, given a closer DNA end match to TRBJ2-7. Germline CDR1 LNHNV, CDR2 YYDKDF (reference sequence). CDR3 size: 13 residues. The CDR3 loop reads CATSDSGSREQYF. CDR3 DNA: TGTGCCACCAGCGACAGCGGGAGTAGGGAGCAGTACTTC.

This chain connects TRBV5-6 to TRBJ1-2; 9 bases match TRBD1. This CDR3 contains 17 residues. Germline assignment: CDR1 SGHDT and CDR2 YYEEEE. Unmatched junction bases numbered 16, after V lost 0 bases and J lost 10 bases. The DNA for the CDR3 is TGTGCCAGCAGCTTGGCCATTGGTCGGACAGGGGCTCCTATCTACACCTTC. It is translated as CASSLAIGRTGAPIYTF.

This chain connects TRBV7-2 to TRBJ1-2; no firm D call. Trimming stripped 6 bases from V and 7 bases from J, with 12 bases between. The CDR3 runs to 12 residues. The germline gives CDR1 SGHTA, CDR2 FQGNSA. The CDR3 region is CASRQTPGGYTF. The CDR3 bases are TGTGCCAGCAGGCAAACCCCAGGTGGCTACACCTTC.

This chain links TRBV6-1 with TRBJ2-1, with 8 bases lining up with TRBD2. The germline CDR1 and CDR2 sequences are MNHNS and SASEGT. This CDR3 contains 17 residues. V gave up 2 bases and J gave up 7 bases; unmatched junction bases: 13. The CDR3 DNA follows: TGTGCCAGCAGTGAACCTGCTATGGCGGGAGGAATGAATGAGCAGTTCTTC. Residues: CASSEPAMAGGMNEQFF.

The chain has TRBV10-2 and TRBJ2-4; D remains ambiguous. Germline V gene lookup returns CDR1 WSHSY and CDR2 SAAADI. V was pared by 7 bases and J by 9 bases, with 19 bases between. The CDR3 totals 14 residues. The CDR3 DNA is TGCGCCAGCACCACTTTCCTAGACCGCGGCATTCAGTACTTC. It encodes CASTTFLDRGIQYF.

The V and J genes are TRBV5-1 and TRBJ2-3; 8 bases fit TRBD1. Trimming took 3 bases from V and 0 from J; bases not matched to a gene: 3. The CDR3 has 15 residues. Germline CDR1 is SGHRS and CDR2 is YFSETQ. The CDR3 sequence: CASSWGTGSTDTQYF. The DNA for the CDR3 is TGCGCCAGCAGCTGGGGGACAGGCAGCACAGATACGCAGTATTTT.

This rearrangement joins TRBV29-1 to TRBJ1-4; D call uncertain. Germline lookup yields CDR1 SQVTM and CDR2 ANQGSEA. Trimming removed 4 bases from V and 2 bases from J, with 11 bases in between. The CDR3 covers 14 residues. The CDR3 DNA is TGCAGCGTTGGCCTCCCGGGGACTAATGAAAAACTGTTTTTT. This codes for CSVGLPGTNEKLFF.

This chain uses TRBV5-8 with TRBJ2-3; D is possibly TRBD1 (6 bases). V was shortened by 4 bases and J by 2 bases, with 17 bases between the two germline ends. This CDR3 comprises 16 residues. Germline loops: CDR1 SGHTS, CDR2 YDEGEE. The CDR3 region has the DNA TGTGCCAGCAGCATAGTACAGGGACGGGACACAGATACGCAGTATTTT. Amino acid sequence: CASSIVQGRDTDTQYF.

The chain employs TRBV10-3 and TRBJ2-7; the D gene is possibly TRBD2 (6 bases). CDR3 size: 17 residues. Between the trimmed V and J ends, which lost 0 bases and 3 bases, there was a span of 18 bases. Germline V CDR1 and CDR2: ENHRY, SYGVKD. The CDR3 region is CAISESNAGHDLYEQYF. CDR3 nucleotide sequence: TGTGCCATCAGTGAGTCGAATGCGGGGCACGATCTCTACGAGCAGTACTTC.

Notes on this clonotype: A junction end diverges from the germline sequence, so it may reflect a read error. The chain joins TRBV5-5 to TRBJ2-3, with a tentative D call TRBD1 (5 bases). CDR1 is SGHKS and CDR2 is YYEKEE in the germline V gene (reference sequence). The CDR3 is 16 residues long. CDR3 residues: CASSLAQGVLTDTQYF. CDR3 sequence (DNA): TGCGCCAGCAGCTTGGCCCAGGGTGTACTTACAGATACGCAGTATTTT.

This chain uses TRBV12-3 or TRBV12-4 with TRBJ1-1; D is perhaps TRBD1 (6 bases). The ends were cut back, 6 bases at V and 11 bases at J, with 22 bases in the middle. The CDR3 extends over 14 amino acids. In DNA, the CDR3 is TGTGCCAGCAGCCCTGGGGGCGAACGGACGCCCGCTTTCTTT. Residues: CASSPGGERTPAFF.

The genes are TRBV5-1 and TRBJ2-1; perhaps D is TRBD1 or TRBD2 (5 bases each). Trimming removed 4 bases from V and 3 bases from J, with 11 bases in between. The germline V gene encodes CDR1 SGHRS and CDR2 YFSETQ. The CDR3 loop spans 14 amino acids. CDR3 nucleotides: TGCGCCAGCAGCGATTGGGGGTACTACAATGAGCAGTTCTTC. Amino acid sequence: CASSDWGYYNEQFF.

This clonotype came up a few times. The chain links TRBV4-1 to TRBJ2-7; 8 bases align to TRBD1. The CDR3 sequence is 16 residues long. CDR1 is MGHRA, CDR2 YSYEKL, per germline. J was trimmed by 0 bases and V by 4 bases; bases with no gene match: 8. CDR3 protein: CASSRETGAASYEQYF. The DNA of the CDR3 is TGCGCCAGCAGCCGAGAGACAGGGGCCGCCTCCTACGAGCAGTACTTC.